The present T cell receptor beta chain was sequenced within a study of Graves' ophthalmopathy and Graves' hyperthyroidism. Each donor who had ophthalmopathy showed moderate-to-severe activity, a CAS of ≥3, a NOSPECS of ≥4, and a duration under 3 months. RNA transcripts served as template for amplifying TCR beta CDR3 sequences. Second-round multiplex PCR came after first-round RT-PCR with HTBI primers. TCRdb called the multiplex PCR reads again in MiXCR, with one record for every CDR3 protein. Counted here are nearly 400,000 distinct CDR3 sequences, around 16% occurring once; the ten biggest clones make up 1.6%. The CDR3 spans 11 residues. Germline V CDR1 and CDR2: MDHEN, SYDVKM. Deletions cut 5 bases from V and 6 bases from J, with 4 bases between. The sample holds many counts of this clonotype.

The chain joins TRBV28 to TRBJ2-2; D gene uncertain. Sequenced material: peripheral blood. This sequence was found in a young woman with Graves' ophthalmopathy. The CDR3 sequence is CASSGSGELFF. CDR3 nucleotide sequence: TGTGCCAGCAGTGGGTCCGGGGAGCTGTTTTTT.